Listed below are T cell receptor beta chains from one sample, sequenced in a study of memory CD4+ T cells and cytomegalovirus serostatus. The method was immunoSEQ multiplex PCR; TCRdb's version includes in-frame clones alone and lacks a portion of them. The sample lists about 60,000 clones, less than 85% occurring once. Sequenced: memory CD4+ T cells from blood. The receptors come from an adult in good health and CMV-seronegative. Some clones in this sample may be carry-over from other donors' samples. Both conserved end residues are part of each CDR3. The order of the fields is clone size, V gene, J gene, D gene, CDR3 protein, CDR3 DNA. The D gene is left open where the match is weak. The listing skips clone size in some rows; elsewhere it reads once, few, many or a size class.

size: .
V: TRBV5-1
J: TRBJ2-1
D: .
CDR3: CASSSPGYNEQFF
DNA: TGCGCCAGCAGTTCCCCTGGCTACAATGAGCAGTTCTTC

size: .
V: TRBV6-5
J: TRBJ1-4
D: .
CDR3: CASTSRAGEKLFF
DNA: TGTGCCAGCACCTCTCGGGCGGGTGAAAAACTGTTTTTT

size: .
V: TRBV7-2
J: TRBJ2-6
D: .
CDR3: CASSSTHDPSGANVLTF
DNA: TGTGCCAGCAGTTCCACCCATGACCCCTCTGGGGCCAACGTCCTGACTTTC

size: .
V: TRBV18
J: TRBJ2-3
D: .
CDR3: CASSRAAGNMGASTDTQYF
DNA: TGTGCCAGCTCAAGGGCGGCAGGGAACATGGGTGCTAGCACAGATACGCAGTATTTT

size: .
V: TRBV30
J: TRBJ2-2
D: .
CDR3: CAWKSPERLFTGELFF
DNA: TGTGCCTGGAAATCCCCCGAGCGACTCTTTACCGGGGAGCTGTTTTTT

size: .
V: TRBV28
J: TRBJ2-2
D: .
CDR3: CASRQPVTGELFF
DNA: TGTGCCAGCAGACAACCGGTCACCGGGGAGCTGTTTTTT

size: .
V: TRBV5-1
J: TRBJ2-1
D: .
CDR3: CASSVGTFNNEQFF
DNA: TGCGCCAGCAGCGTCGGGACTTTCAACAATGAGCAGTTCTTC

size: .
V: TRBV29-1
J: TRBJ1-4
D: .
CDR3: CSFRTGGNEKLFF
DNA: TGCAGCTTCAGGACCGGAGGGAATGAAAAACTGTTTTTT

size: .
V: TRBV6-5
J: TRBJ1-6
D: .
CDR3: CASSREYNSPLHF
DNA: TGTGCCAGCAGTAGGGAGTATAATTCACCCCTCCACTTT

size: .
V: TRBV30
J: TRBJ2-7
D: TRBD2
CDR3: CAWSPLGLASSYEQYF
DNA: TGTGCCTGGAGTCCCCTCGGACTAGCCAGCTCCTACGAGCAGTACTTC

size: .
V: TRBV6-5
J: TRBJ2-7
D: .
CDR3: CASSYSSRTYEQYF
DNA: TGTGCCAGCAGCTACTCTAGCCGTACCTACGAGCAGTACTTC

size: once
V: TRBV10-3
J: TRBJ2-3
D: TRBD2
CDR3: CAISEPLGLAPSTDTQYF
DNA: TGTGCCATCAGTGAGCCGTTAGGACTAGCCCCGAGCACAGATACGCAGTATTTT

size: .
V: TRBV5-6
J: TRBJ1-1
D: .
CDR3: CAKHYSPVSTEAFF
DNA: TGTGCCAAACATTACAGCCCCGTGAGCACTGAAGCTTTCTTT

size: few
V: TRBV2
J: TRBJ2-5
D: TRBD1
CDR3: CASSESDRVQETQYF
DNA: TGTGCCAGCAGTGAATCCGACAGGGTCCAAGAGACCCAGTACTTC

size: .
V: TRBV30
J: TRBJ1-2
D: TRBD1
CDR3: CAWNKPGQGAEGYTF
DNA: TGTGCCTGGAACAAACCGGGACAGGGGGCCGAAGGCTACACCTTC

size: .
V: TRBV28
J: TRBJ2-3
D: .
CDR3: CASSDLSTDTQYF
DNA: TGTGCCAGCAGCGACCTCAGCACAGATACGCAGTATTTT

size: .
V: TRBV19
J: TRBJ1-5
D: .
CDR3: CASSPWGGALTYSNQPQHF
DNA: TGTGCCAGTAGTCCCTGGGGTGGAGCCCTCACTTATAGCAATCAGCCCCAGCATTTT

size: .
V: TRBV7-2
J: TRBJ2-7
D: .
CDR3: CASSLATGKNEQYF
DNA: TGTGCCAGCAGCTTAGCCACGGGAAAGAACGAGCAGTACTTC

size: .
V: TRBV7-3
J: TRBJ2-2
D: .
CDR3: CASSLHPTQTAGELFF
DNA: TGTGCCAGCAGCCTACACCCGACCCAAACCGCCGGGGAGCTGTTTTTT

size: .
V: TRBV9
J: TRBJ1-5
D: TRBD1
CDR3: CASSVGPGTGNQPQHF
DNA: TGTGCCAGCAGCGTAGGCCCCGGGACAGGTAATCAGCCCCAGCATTTT

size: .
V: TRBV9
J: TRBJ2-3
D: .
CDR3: CAPGDTQYF
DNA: TGTGCCCCAGGGGATACGCAGTATTTT

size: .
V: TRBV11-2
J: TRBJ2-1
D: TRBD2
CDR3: CASSRSSGGRGEFF
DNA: TGTGCCAGCAGTAGGTCTAGCGGGGGAAGGGGGGAGTTCTTC

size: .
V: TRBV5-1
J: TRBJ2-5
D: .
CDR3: CASSLASTQETQYF
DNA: TGCGCCAGCAGCTTGGCTTCCACCCAAGAGACCCAGTACTTC

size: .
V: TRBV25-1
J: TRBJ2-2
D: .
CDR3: CASSQLGELFF
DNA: TGTGCCAGCAGCCAGCTGGGGGAGCTGTTTTTT

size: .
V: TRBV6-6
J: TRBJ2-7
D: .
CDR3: CASRWTEDYEQYF
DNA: TGTGCCAGCAGATGGACAGAGGACTACGAGCAGTACTTC

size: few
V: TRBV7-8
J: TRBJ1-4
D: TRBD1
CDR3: CASSHSRGEGAHEKLFF
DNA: TGTGCCAGCAGCCATAGTAGGGGTGAGGGGGCTCATGAAAAACTGTTTTTT

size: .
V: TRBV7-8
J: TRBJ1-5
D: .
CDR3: CASTLSGVNSNQPQHF
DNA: TGTGCCAGCACCCTAAGTGGTGTAAATAGCAATCAGCCCCAGCATTTT

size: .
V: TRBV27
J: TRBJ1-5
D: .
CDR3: CASSPVGGPQHF
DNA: TGTGCCAGCAGTCCCGTCGGGGGCCCCCAGCATTTT

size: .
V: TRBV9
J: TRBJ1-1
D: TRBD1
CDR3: CASSVGQAGTEAFF
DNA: TGTGCCAGCAGCGTCGGACAGGCGGGGACTGAAGCTTTCTTT

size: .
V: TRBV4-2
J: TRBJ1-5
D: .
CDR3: CASSQEGGRVGQPQHF
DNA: TGTGCCAGCAGCCAAGAGGGGGGCAGGGTGGGTCAGCCCCAGCATTTT

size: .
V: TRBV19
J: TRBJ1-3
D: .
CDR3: CASSRALSGNTIYF
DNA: TGTGCCAGTAGCCGGGCCCTCTCTGGAAACACCATATATTTT

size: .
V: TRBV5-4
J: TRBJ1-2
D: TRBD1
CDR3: CASSLGTGASANYGYTF
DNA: TGTGCCAGCAGCTTGGGGACAGGGGCCTCAGCTAACTATGGCTACACCTTC

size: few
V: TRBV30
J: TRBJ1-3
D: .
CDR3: CAWSVSSGNTIYF
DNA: TGTGCCTGGAGTGTCAGCTCTGGAAACACCATATATTTT

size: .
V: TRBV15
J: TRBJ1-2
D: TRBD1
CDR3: CATSRDGDSPGSYTF
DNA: TGTGCCACCAGCAGAGATGGGGACAGCCCCGGGAGCTACACCTTC

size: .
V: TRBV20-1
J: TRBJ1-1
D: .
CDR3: CSATRTEAFF
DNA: TGCAGTGCTACTCGGACTGAAGCTTTCTTT

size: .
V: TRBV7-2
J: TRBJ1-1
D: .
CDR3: CASSLVRGTEAFF
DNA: TGTGCCAGCAGCTTAGTGCGTGGCACTGAAGCTTTCTTT

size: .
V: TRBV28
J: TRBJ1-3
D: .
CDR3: CASRRGNSGNTIYF
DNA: TGTGCCAGCAGGCGGGGTAACTCTGGAAACACCATATATTTT

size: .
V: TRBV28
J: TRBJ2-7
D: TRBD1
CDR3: CASSLRPGGFEQYF
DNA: TGTGCCAGCAGTTTACGACCAGGGGGCTTCGAGCAGTACTTC

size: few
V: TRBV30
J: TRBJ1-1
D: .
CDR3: CAWSEARHTEAFF
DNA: TGTGCCTGGAGTGAGGCTAGACACACTGAAGCTTTCTTT

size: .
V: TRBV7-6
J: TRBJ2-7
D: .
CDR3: CASSRDGTYEQYF
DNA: TGTGCCAGCAGCCGGGACGGTACCTACGAGCAGTACTTC

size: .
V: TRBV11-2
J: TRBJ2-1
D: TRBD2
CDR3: CASSLEEGAGAGYNEQFF
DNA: TGTGCCAGCAGCTTAGAGGAAGGGGCGGGAGCTGGCTACAATGAGCAGTTCTTC

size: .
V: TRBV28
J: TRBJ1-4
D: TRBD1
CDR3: CASSAAPGQGRFSQKLFF
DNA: TGTGCCAGCAGTGCGGCTCCGGGACAGGGGCGATTTTCCCAAAAACTGTTTTTT

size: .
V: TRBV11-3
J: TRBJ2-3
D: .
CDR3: CASSLQGNTQYF
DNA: TGTGCCAGCAGCTTACAGGGAAATACGCAGTATTTT

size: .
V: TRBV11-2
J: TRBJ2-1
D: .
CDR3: CASRRLVNNEQFF
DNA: TGTGCCAGCAGAAGACTAGTAAACAATGAGCAGTTCTTC

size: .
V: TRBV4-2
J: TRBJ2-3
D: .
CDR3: CASSQGGTTDTQYF
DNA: TGTGCCAGCAGCCAAGGAGGGACCACAGATACGCAGTATTTT

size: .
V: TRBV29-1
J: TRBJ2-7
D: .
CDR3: CSVYGQETYEQYF
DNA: TGCAGCGTTTACGGTCAGGAGACCTACGAGCAGTACTTC

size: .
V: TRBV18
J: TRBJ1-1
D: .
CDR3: CASSLPGRASEAFF
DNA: TGTGCCAGCTCACTCCCGGGACGGGCGAGTGAAGCTTTCTTT

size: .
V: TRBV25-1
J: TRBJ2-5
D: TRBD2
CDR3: CASRTSGTQETQYF
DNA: TGTGCCAGCAGGACTAGCGGGACCCAAGAGACCCAGTACTTC

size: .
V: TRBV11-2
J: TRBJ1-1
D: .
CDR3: CASSLDLTWGEVNTEAFF
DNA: TGTGCCAGCAGCTTAGATCTAACTTGGGGGGAGGTGAACACTGAAGCTTTCTTT

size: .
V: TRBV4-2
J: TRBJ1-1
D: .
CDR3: CASSQDSKDTKAFF
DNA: TGTGCCAGCAGCCAAGATAGTAAAGACACTAAAGCTTTCTTT

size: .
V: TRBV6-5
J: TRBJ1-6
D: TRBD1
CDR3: CASTGGRFSPLHF
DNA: TGTGCCTCTACAGGGGGCAGGTTTTCACCCCTCCACTTT

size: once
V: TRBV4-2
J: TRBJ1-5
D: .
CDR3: CASSQDLTSNQPQHF
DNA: TGTGCCAGCAGCCAAGATCTGACGAGCAATCAGCCCCAGCATTTT

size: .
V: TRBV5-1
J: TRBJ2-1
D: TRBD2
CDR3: CASSATSGKNNEQFF
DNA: TGCGCCAGCAGCGCTACTAGCGGGAAGAACAATGAGCAGTTCTTC

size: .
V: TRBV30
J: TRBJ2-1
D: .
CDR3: CAWSPRVGSKAYNEQFF
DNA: TGTGCCTGGAGTCCCCGAGTGGGGTCTAAAGCCTACAATGAGCAGTTCTTC

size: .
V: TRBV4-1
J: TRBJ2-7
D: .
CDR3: CASSQDRVTDEQYF
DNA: TGCGCCAGCAGCCAAGATAGGGTAACGGACGAGCAGTACTTC

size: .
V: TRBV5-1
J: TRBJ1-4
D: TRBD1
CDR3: CASSLEGAATNEKLFF
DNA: TGCGCCAGCAGCTTGGAGGGGGCGGCGACTAATGAAAAACTGTTTTTT

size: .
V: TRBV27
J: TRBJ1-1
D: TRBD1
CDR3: CASSLRPGGTEAFF
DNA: TGTGCCAGCAGTTTACGTCCAGGGGGCACTGAAGCTTTCTTT